This T cell receptor (beta chain) was observed in a study of human CD8 memory T cell subsets. The study, taken as a whole, reports: Only one chain type (the T cell receptor beta chain) was sequenced in this study. Among T cells, stem-like memory and precursor exhausted subsets showed similarly high diversity, unlike effector memory cells.

As concerns this clonotype: The antigen remains unidentified.

UMI-labeled 5' RACE produced the TCR beta libraries. TCRdb reprocessed the 5' RACE reads, keeping one entry per CDR3 protein, no DNA. This sample contains about 11,000 distinct CDR3 sequences. This CDR3 has 19 residues. CDR1 is SGHRS, CDR2 YFSETQ, per germline. The receptor was derived from a human donor in good health. Sequences were obtained from CD8+ stem-like memory T cells (TSCM and TCM) sorted from PBMCs. Subset: stem-like memory CD8 T cells (TSTEM), CCR7+ PD-1- TIGIT-. V is TRBV5-1 and J is TRBJ2-5; the TCRdb call, TRBD2, lacks DNA for checking. The CDR3: CASSLGGSGATMYQETQYF.